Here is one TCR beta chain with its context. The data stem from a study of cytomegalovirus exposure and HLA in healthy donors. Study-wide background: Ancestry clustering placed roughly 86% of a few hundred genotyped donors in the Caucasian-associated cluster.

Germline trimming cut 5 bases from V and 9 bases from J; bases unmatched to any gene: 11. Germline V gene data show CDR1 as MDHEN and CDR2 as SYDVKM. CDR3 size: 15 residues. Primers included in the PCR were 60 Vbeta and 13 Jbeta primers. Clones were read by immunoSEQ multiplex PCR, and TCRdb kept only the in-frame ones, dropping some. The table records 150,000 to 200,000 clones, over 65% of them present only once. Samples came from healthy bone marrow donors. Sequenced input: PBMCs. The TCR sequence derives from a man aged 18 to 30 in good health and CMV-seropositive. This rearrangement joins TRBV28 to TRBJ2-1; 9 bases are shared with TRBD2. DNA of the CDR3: TGTGCCAGCAGTCCTCTAGATAGCGGGAGATTTGAGCAGTTCTTC. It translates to CASSPLDSGRFEQFF. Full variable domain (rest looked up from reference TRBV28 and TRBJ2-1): DVKVTQSSRYLVKRTGEKVFLECVQDMDHENMFWYRQDPGLGLRLIYFSYDVKMKEKGDIPEGYSVSREKKERFSLILESASTNQTSMYLCASSPLDSGRFEQFFGPGTRLTVL.